Each of the 27 T cell receptor beta chains below was sequenced from the same sample in a study of cytomegalovirus exposure and HLA in healthy donors. With 60 Vbeta and 13 Jbeta primers, the PCR was carried out. Libraries were prepared by immunoSEQ multiplex PCR; TCRdb keeps only in-frame clonotypes and omits some of them. This table has about 120,000 clones, around 80% appearing once. The specimen sequenced was PBMCs. Receptor source: a female donor in good health and CMV-seronegative.

This clone was recorded only once. The chain uses TRBV18 and TRBJ2-5; unclear D gene. The germline V gene encodes CDR1 KGHSH and CDR2 LQKENI. This CDR3 contains 13 residues. V lost 6 bases and J 4 bases, leaving 12 bases between the germline ends. Here the CDR3 reads CASSPRVGETQYF. CDR3 nucleotides: TGTGCCAGCTCCCCCCGGGTGGGAGAGACCCAGTACTTC.

This clone was recorded only once. This chain connects TRBV7-6 to TRBJ2-7; TRBD2 matches at 7 bases. Germline V gene data show CDR1 as SGHVS and CDR2 as FNYEAQ. V gave up 1 base and J gave up 7 bases; unmatched junction bases: 4. The CDR3 sequence is 13 residues long. The CDR3 sequence is CASSLVGRAEQYF. DNA of the CDR3: TGTGCCAGCAGCTTAGTGGGGAGGGCAGAGCAGTACTTC.

The genes are TRBV10-3 and TRBJ2-2; 7 positions match TRBD2. Germline V gene lookup returns CDR1 ENHRY and CDR2 SYGVKD. The CDR3 runs to 15 residues. With 11 bases clipped from V and 1 base from J, the junction kept 10 bases outside the gene matches. CDR3 region: CAARRGGGNTGELFF. The CDR3, as DNA: TGTGCCGCACGAAGGGGCGGGGGGAACACCGGGGAGCTGTTTTTT.

This chain joins TRBV28 and TRBJ1-2; a possible D gene is TRBD1 (6 bases). Trimming pared 4 bases from V and 6 bases from J, leaving 15 bases between. Germline CDR1 and CDR2: MDHEN and SYDVKM. This CDR3 spans 14 amino acids. The CDR3 DNA is TGTGCCAGCAGTTCGACAGGAATTAGTAATGGCTACACCTTC. Its translation is CASSSTGISNGYTF.

Only a few counts were recorded for this clone. This rearrangement joins TRBV6-1 to TRBJ1-2; D might be TRBD1 (5 bases). Germline V CDR1 and CDR2: MNHNS, SASEGT. Trimming stripped 0 bases from V and 6 bases from J, with 5 bases between. This CDR3 is 12 amino acids long. CDR3 region: CASSEAGDGYTF. CDR3 DNA sequence: TGTGCCAGCAGTGAAGCAGGGGATGGCTACACCTTC.

V gene TRBV7-9 combines with J gene TRBJ1-2; D gene unclear. V lost 2 bases to trimming and J lost 8 bases, with 9 bases between them. Germline V gene sequence: CDR1 SEHNR, CDR2 FQNEAQ (reference sequence). The CDR3 extends over 12 amino acids. The CDR3 protein is CASSLTSRGYTF. CDR3 sequence (DNA): TGTGCCAGCAGCTTAACCTCTCGGGGCTACACCTTC.

V is TRBV7-9 and J is TRBJ1-1; weak D call: TRBD1 (6 bases). The CDR3 has 15 residues. CDR1 SEHNR and CDR2 FQNEAQ come from the germline V gene (reference sequence). Trimming took 5 bases from V and 0 from J, leaving 13 bases between them. The CDR3 loop reads CASSPLGGLNTEAFF. CDR3 nucleotides: TGTGCCAGCAGCCCCCTGGGGGGGCTGAACACTGAAGCTTTCTTT.

The genes are TRBV27 and TRBJ2-1, with TRBD2 matching over 10 bases. From germline, CDR1 is MNHEY and CDR2 SMNVEV (reference sequence). The CDR3 is 16 amino acids. Trimming took 6 bases from V and 2 from J; bases not matched to a gene: 7. Here the CDR3 reads CASSLSGRAPYNEQFF. The DNA for the CDR3 is TGTGCCAGCAGCCTGAGCGGGAGGGCCCCCTACAATGAGCAGTTCTTC.

The chain has TRBV7-2 and TRBJ2-3; 7 nucleotides align to TRBD1. Germline CDR1 reads SGHTA; CDR2 reads FQGNSA. The length of the CDR3 is 13 residues. V was pared by 6 bases and J by 1 base, with 1 base of the junction left unmatched. CDR3 DNA: TGTGCCAGCAGGGGACAGCGCACAGATACGCAGTATTTT. Encoded protein: CASRGQRTDTQYF.

The V call is TRBV30, the J call TRBJ2-1, with D unclear. The CDR3 spans 13 residues. CDR1 GTSNPN and CDR2 SVGIG come from the germline V gene (reference sequence). Trimming left V 3 bases short and J 8 bases short, with 14 bases between. CDR3 sequence: CAWRSLVSHEQFF. The CDR3 DNA reads TGTGCCTGGAGGTCCCTAGTTTCCCATGAGCAGTTCTTC.

The chain links TRBV7-3 to TRBJ2-1; D gene unclear. V lost 2 bases to trimming and J lost 5 bases, with 7 bases between them. The CDR3 runs to 13 residues. CDR1 is SGHTA, CDR2 FQGTGA, per germline. This CDR3 reads CASSLAVDNEQFF. CDR3 coding DNA: TGTGCCAGCAGCTTAGCTGTAGACAATGAGCAGTTCTTC. Looking up the rest from reference TRBV7-3 and TRBJ2-1 gives the full variable domain: GAGVSQTPSNKVTEKGKYVELRCDPISGHTALYWYRQSLGQGPEFLIYFQGTGAADDSGLPNDRFFAVRPEGSVSTLKIQRTERGDSAVYLCASSLAVDNEQFFGPGTRLTVL.

The chain carries TRBV27 and TRBJ2-1, with unresolved D. Germline lookup yields CDR1 MNHEY and CDR2 SMNVEV (reference sequence). The CDR3 loop spans 17 amino acids. Trimming removed 4 bases at V and 3 bases at J, with 19 bases between. The CDR3 DNA follows: TGTGCCAGCAGTTCCACGTGGCAGCGTTTGAGCTACAATGAGCAGTTCTTC. Amino acid sequence: CASSSTWQRLSYNEQFF.

CDR3 coding DNA: TGTGCCAGCAGTGACCGGGACAGGGGCACAGATACGCAGTATTTT. Amino acids: CASSDRDRGTDTQYF. The chain employs TRBV6-6 and TRBJ2-3, with TRBD1 matching 9 bases. V was pared by 5 bases and J by 1 base, with 4 bases of the junction left unmatched. From germline, CDR1 is MNHNY and CDR2 SVGAGI (reference sequence). CDR3 length equals 15 residues.

This chain joins TRBV5-6 and TRBJ2-6, with D possibly matching TRBD1 (6 bases). Germline V CDR1 and CDR2: SGHDT, YYEEEE. V was cut by 4 bases and J by 2 bases, with 13 bases left in between. The CDR3 loop spans 16 amino acids. CDR3 in DNA: TGTGCCAGCAGCCCTACAGGGACCCCTGGGGCCAACGTCCTGACTTTC. It encodes CASSPTGTPGANVLTF.

The J gene is TRBJ1-4, the V gene TRBV6-5; D uncertain. CDR3 length equals 15 residues. Between the trimmed V and J ends, which lost 0 bases and 8 bases, there was a span of 13 bases. Germline loops: CDR1 MNHEY, CDR2 SVGAGI. In DNA, the CDR3 is TGTGCCAGCAGTTACTCAGGGAGGATCGGCGAAAAACTGTTTTTT. This sequence encodes CASSYSGRIGEKLFF.

The chain is built from TRBV5-1 and TRBJ1-2; no reliable D call. The CDR3 runs to 14 residues. V lost 0 bases, J lost 8 bases, and 14 bases lay in between. CDR1 is SGHRS, CDR2 YFSETQ, per germline. The CDR3 sequence: CASSLEAGYDGYTF. The CDR3, as DNA: TGCGCCAGCAGCTTGGAGGCGGGGTATGACGGCTACACCTTC.

This chain connects TRBV10-3 to TRBJ2-3; 9 bases line up with TRBD2. After removal of 4 bases from V and 2 bases from J, the junction contained 10 bases not matched to a gene. Germline CDR1 ENHRY, CDR2 SYGVKD. The CDR3 has 17 amino acids. CDR3 in DNA: TGTGCCATCAGTGCTCGAGTGAGCGGGGGGTCCACAGATACGCAGTATTTT. It is translated as CAISARVSGGSTDTQYF.

V and J are TRBV6-1 and TRBJ2-5, with 7 bases matching TRBD1. The trim removed 5 bases at V and 5 bases at J, leaving 8 bases unmatched. CDR1 MNHNS and CDR2 SASEGT come from the germline V gene. The length of the CDR3 is 14 residues. The CDR3 is CASSFRNRGETQYF. The CDR3 DNA is TGTGCCAGCAGTTTCCGGAACAGGGGTGAGACCCAGTACTTC.

This clone showed up just a few times. The chain has TRBV19 and TRBJ2-7; tentative D call: TRBD1 (6 bases). The germline CDR1 and CDR2 sequences are LNHDA and SQIVND (reference sequence). This CDR3 is 14 amino acids long. The V and J ends lost 3 bases and 3 bases respectively, with 12 bases between them. The CDR3 is CASSIGRGRYEQYF. The CDR3 nucleotides read TGTGCCAGTAGTATTGGCAGGGGACGCTACGAGCAGTACTTC.

This sequence joins TRBV11-2 and TRBJ1-1; D possibly corresponds to TRBD1 (6 bases). V gave up 5 bases and J gave up 0 bases, with 16 bases separating them. The CDR3 loop spans 16 amino acids. Germline V gives CDR1 SGHAT, CDR2 FQNNGV. CDR3 in amino acids: CASSVFTGHLNTEAFF. DNA of the CDR3: TGTGCCAGCAGCGTTTTTACGGGACACTTGAACACTGAAGCTTTCTTT.

The CDR3 protein is CASSFPQAGNGAEAFF. The CDR3 region has the DNA TGTGCCAGCAGTTTCCCGCAGGCCGGGAATGGCGCTGAAGCTTTCTTT. V and J are TRBV28 and TRBJ1-1, with no clear D. CDR1 MDHEN and CDR2 SYDVKM come from the germline V gene. The CDR3 extends over 16 amino acids. V lost 3 bases to trimming and J lost 6 bases, with 20 bases between them. The full variable domain, completed using reference TRBV28 and TRBJ1-1, is DVKVTQSSRYLVKRTGEKVFLECVQDMDHENMFWYRQDPGLGLRLIYFSYDVKMKEKGDIPEGYSVSREKKERFSLILESASTNQTSMYLCASSFPQAGNGAEAFFGQGTRLTVV.

The V gene is TRBV5-1, the J gene TRBJ2-7, with 7 bases aligning to TRBD2. CDR1 and CDR2 from the germline V gene are SGHRS and YFSETQ. The CDR3 is made up of 15 amino acids. The trim removed 0 bases at V and 4 bases at J, leaving 7 bases unmatched. The CDR3 is CASSLVGAGEYEQYF. The CDR3 coding sequence is TGCGCCAGCAGCTTGGTCGGGGCGGGAGAGTACGAGCAGTACTTC.

The chain uses TRBV9 and TRBJ2-7, with D possibly matching TRBD2 (6 bases). CDR3 length equals 14 residues. V was clipped by 0 bases and J by 5 bases, with 12 bases between them. Germline loops: CDR1 SGDLS, CDR2 YYNGEE. CDR3 sequence reads: CASSVAPRGDEQYF. DNA for the CDR3: TGTGCCAGCAGCGTAGCTCCCCGCGGGGACGAGCAGTACTTC. Based on the CDR3 plus reference TRBV9 and TRBJ2-7, the full variable domain is DSGVTQTPKHLITATGQRVTLRCSPRSGDLSVYWYQQSLDQGLQFLIQYYNGEERAKGNILERFSAQQFPDLHSELNLSSLELGDSALYFCASSVAPRGDEQYFGPGTRLTVT.

CDR3 in DNA: TGTGCCAGCATGCAGGGGGCAGCCACAGATACGCAGTATTTT. Protein product: CASMQGAATDTQYF. This chain links TRBV2 with TRBJ2-3; TRBD1 matches at 8 bases. The ends lost 7 bases at V and 2 bases at J; junction bases unmatched: 5. Germline CDR1 reads SNHLY; CDR2 reads FYNNEI. This CDR3 has 14 amino acids.

This chain joins TRBV6-1 and TRBJ2-5; 9 bases are a match to TRBD2. TRBJ2-7 explains the end of the DNA better; the J call may be wrong. The CDR3 length is 15 residues. Germline CDR1 reads MNHNS; CDR2 reads SASEGT. The CDR3 here is CASSGGGAGGSEQYF. The CDR3 coding sequence is TGTGCCAGCAGCGGAGGGGGAGCGGGGGGAAGCGAGCAGTACTTC.

The chain couples TRBV19 to TRBJ1-5, with D perhaps matching TRBD1 (6 bases). The CDR3 spans 16 residues. The germline CDR1 and CDR2 sequences are LNHDA and SQIVND (reference sequence). The V end lost 3 bases, the J end lost 1 base, and 13 bases lay between the germline ends. CDR3 residues: CASSIPGDLSNQPQHF. Here the CDR3 DNA reads TGTGCCAGTAGTATCCCAGGGGACCTGAGCAATCAGCCCCAGCATTTT.

The CDR3 DNA sequence: TGTGCCAGCAGCTTCCAAGGGACTAGCGGGAGCTCCTACGAGCAGTACTTC. It is translated as CASSFQGTSGSSYEQYF. The chain combines TRBV7-6 with TRBJ2-7, with TRBD2 identical over 14 bases. CDR3 length: 17 amino acids. Germline trimming cut 3 bases from V and 0 bases from J; bases unmatched to any gene: 4. From germline, CDR1 is SGHVS and CDR2 FNYEAQ.